The present T cell receptor (beta chain) was sequenced within a study of metastatic and nonmetastatic thyroid tumors. TCRdb re-called the PCR reads via MiXCR. The repertoire has about 16,000 clones, more than 10% of them found once; the top ten carry under 30%. CDR1 and CDR2 (germline): MDHEN, SYDVKM. The CDR3 has 14 amino acids. V gave up 5 bases and J gave up 4 bases, with 12 bases separating them. In this sample, this clone is medium-sized. There were no patients who had received any treatment before thyroid surgery. This rearrangement joins TRBV28 to TRBJ1-3, with D tentatively TRBD1 (5 bases). Sequencing input: blood. This TCR was recovered from a female donor with papillary thyroid cancer or a benign thyroid nodule (not recorded which). Some clones in this sample may be carry-over from other donors' samples. This CDR3 is CASSGAGTGNTIYF. The CDR3 nucleotides read TGTGCCAGCAGTGGGGCAGGGACCGGAAACACCATATATTTT.